These 24 T cell receptor beta chains were sequenced from one sample in a study of blood T cell repertoires in COVID-19. This table comes from immunoSEQ multiplex PCR, and its TCRdb copy is limited to in-frame clones, with some not included. Among roughly 260,000 clones listed, 85% to 90% were seen once. The material sequenced was peripheral blood. All receptors derive from a woman under 40 with COVID-19, enrolled during active disease.

Concerning this clone itself: The sample carries other DNA sequences with the same CDR3. The V call is TRBV7-9, the J call TRBJ2-7; weak D call: TRBD1 (5 bases). The CDR3 length is 13 residues. The germline V gene encodes CDR1 SEHNR and CDR2 FQNEAQ (reference sequence). The germline V and J ends were trimmed by 5 bases and 1 base, with 9 bases remaining between them. Here the CDR3 DNA reads TGTGCCAGCAGCCTCGACAGTTCCTACGAGCAGTACTTC. The encoded protein is CASSLDSSYEQYF.

The J gene is TRBJ2-7, the V gene TRBV7-9; a possible D gene is TRBD1 (5 bases). Deletions cut 1 base from V and 3 bases from J, with 19 bases between. The CDR3 is made up of 17 amino acids. Germline CDR1 is SEHNR and CDR2 is FQNEAQ (reference sequence). CDR3 protein: CASSLGRGVVRDYEQYF. CDR3 bases: TGTGCCAGCAGCTTAGGAAGGGGTGTAGTGAGAGACTACGAGCAGTACTTC. Full variable domain (missing parts from reference TRBV7-9 and TRBJ2-7): DTGVSQNPRHKITKRGQNVTFRCDPISEHNRLYWYRQTLGQGPEFLTYFQNEAQLEKSRLLSDRFSAERPKGSFSTLEIQRTEQGDSAMYLCASSLGRGVVRDYEQYFGPGTRLTVT.

V is TRBV27 and J is TRBJ1-5; tentatively, D is TRBD1 (5 bases). This CDR3 is 13 amino acids long. V was shortened by 4 bases and J by 9 bases, with 13 bases between the two germline ends. Per the germline V gene, CDR1 is MNHEY and CDR2 is SMNVEV (reference sequence). CDR3 in amino acids: CASSYGGAGPQHF. Written as DNA, the CDR3 is TGTGCCAGCAGTTATGGAGGGGCGGGGCCCCAGCATTTT.

This clone was counted ten times or more. The genes are TRBV28 and TRBJ1-4, with D perhaps matching TRBD1 (6 bases). There are 14 residues in the CDR3. The germline gives CDR1 MDHEN, CDR2 SYDVKM. Trimming pared 5 bases from V and 8 bases from J, leaving 15 bases between. The chain's CDR3 is CASSRSGQTEKLFF. The CDR3 DNA reads TGTGCCAGCAGTAGATCGGGACAAACCGAAAAACTGTTTTTT.

The V and J genes are TRBV5-4 and TRBJ1-2, with TRBD1 matching over 8 bases. V trimming: 4 bases; J trimming: 1 base; junction bases outside the gene matches: 6. The CDR3 contains 15 residues. Germline values: CDR1 SGHNT, CDR2 YYREEE (reference sequence). The CDR3 region has the DNA TGTGCCAGCAGCCCCGGGACAGGTTATAACTATGGCTACACCTTC. Protein sequence: CASSPGTGYNYGYTF.

The CDR3 coding sequence is TGCGCCAGCAGAACAGGTCCCGGGGAGCTGTTTTTT. Protein sequence: CASRTGPGELFF. V gene TRBV5-1 combines with J gene TRBJ2-2; D is possibly TRBD1 (5 bases). The length of the CDR3 is 12 residues. Germline V gene data show CDR1 as SGHRS and CDR2 as YFSETQ. V was clipped by 5 bases and J by 6 bases, with 8 bases between them.

J is TRBJ2-1 and V is TRBV9, with 7 bases lining up with TRBD2. The V and J ends lost 3 bases and 6 bases, in that order; junction bases with no gene match: 3. Germline CDR1 is SGDLS and CDR2 is YYNGEE. The CDR3 sequence is 13 residues long. This CDR3 is CASSATSANEQFF. The CDR3 coding sequence is TGTGCCAGCAGCGCCACTAGCGCCAATGAGCAGTTCTTC.

The chain recombines TRBV7-3 with TRBJ2-2, with 8 bases identical to TRBD1. J was trimmed by 7 bases and V by 4 bases; bases with no gene match: 5. Germline V gene lookup returns CDR1 SGHTA and CDR2 FQGTGA. This CDR3 spans 14 amino acids. CDR3 residues: CASSSTGVGGELFF. The CDR3 DNA reads as TGTGCCAGCAGCTCGACAGGGGTGGGCGGGGAGCTGTTTTTT.

This rearrangement joins TRBV5-1 to TRBJ1-1; 10 nucleotides match TRBD1. The CDR3 totals 15 residues. Trimming removed 4 bases from V and 7 bases from J; junction bases left unmatched: 10. CDR1 and CDR2 (germline): SGHRS, YFSETQ. The CDR3 sequence is CASSLNPGQGSEAFF. CDR3 DNA sequence: TGCGCCAGCAGCCTCAACCCGGGACAGGGGAGTGAAGCTTTCTTT.

This clone was counted a few times. V is TRBV29-1 and J is TRBJ2-5, with 9 bases lining up with TRBD1. This CDR3 spans 14 amino acids. Trimming removed 5 bases from V and 6 bases from J; junction bases left unmatched: 10. CDR1 and CDR2 (germline): SQVTM, ANQGSEA. The DNA of the CDR3 is TGCAGCGTTTCGGGACAGGGTTCAAGGAAGACCCAGTACTTC. Its translation is CSVSGQGSRKTQYF.

The chain combines TRBV3-1 (or the pseudogene TRBV3-2) with TRBJ2-7, with D possibly being TRBD2 (5 bases). The V and J ends lost 6 bases and 2 bases respectively, with 17 bases between them. In germline, CDR1 is LGHDT, CDR2 YNNKEL (reference sequence). The CDR3 runs to 15 residues. CDR3 in amino acids: CASSIGGGNTYEQYF. Written as DNA, the CDR3 is TGTGCCAGCAGTATCGGCGGAGGAAACACCTACGAGCAGTACTTC.

The genes are TRBV5-4 and TRBJ1-2; the match to TRBD1 covers 8 bases. In germline, CDR1 is SGHNT, CDR2 YYREEE (reference sequence). Losses at the gene ends were 2 bases for V and 4 bases for J; bases not matched to a gene: 4. CDR3 length: 14 amino acids. DNA of the CDR3: TGTGCCAGCAGCTTCCAGGGGGCAGGCTATGGCTACACCTTC. This codes for CASSFQGAGYGYTF.

The chain is built from TRBV6-2 or TRBV6-3 and TRBJ1-2; 11 bases align to TRBD1. The CDR3 extends over 19 amino acids. Germline V gene data show CDR1 as MNHEY and CDR2 as SVGEGT. J lost 3 bases, V lost 2 bases, and 14 bases had no gene match. The CDR3 sequence is CASSYGFWTGGGRDYGYTF. The CDR3 nucleotides are TGTGCCAGCAGTTACGGTTTCTGGACAGGGGGCGGACGGGACTATGGCTACACCTTC.

This chain links TRBV18 with TRBJ1-4; no definite D call. CDR3 length: 14 amino acids. Germline assignment: CDR1 KGHSH and CDR2 LQKENI. The V end was cut by 1 base, the J end by 7 bases, with 10 bases between. CDR3 in DNA: TGTGCCAGCTCACCACAGGGAGTGGGTGAAAAACTGTTTTTT. This encodes CASSPQGVGEKLFF.

The rearrangement links TRBV7-9 to TRBJ1-2, with 10 bases fitting TRBD1. Germline trimming cut 5 bases from V and 1 base from J; bases unmatched to any gene: 4. The CDR3 spans 15 residues. CDR1 and CDR2 from the germline V gene are SEHNR and FQNEAQ (reference sequence). The CDR3: CASSPWDRGNYGYTF. The CDR3, as DNA: TGTGCCAGCAGCCCCTGGGACAGGGGTAACTATGGCTACACCTTC.

This chain uses TRBV30 with TRBJ1-2, with 7 nucleotides matching TRBD1. The V gene end was trimmed by 3 bases and the J gene end by 8 bases; junction bases not matched to a gene: 3. CDR1 is GTSNPN and CDR2 is SVGIG in the germline V gene (reference sequence). The CDR3 loop spans 11 amino acids. The CDR3 loop reads CAWSTGVGYTF. Here the CDR3 DNA reads TGTGCCTGGAGCACAGGGGTGGGCTACACCTTC.

This clone was seen just once. This chain links TRBV2 with TRBJ1-5; the match to TRBD1 covers 7 bases. The length of the CDR3 is 13 residues. Germline V CDR1 and CDR2: SNHLY, FYNNEI. After removal of 7 bases from V and 4 bases from J, the junction contained 4 bases not matched to a gene. CDR3 protein: CASTGTENQPQHF. The CDR3 nucleotides are TGTGCCAGCACCGGGACAGAAAATCAGCCCCAGCATTTT.

The chain recombines TRBV4-2 with TRBJ2-3, with 8 bases fitting TRBD1. The ends lost 2 bases at V and 3 bases at J; junction bases unmatched: 16. In germline, CDR1 is LGHNA, CDR2 YNFKEQ. The CDR3 length is 19 residues. Written as DNA, the CDR3 is TGTGCCAGCAGCCAAACCGGACAGGGATCGGGCGGCGGAACAGATACGCAGTATTTT. Encoded protein: CASSQTGQGSGGGTDTQYF.

V and J are TRBV2 and TRBJ2-2, with D possibly being TRBD1 (5 bases). Germline CDR1 and CDR2: SNHLY and FYNNEI. The CDR3 contains 14 residues. V gave up 5 bases and J gave up 7 bases, with 14 bases separating them. CDR3 loop: CASSTDTGNGELFF. CDR3 nucleotide sequence: TGTGCCAGCAGTACGGACACTGGGAACGGGGAGCTGTTTTTT.

In the case of this clone: At one of its ends the junction is not consistent with the germline gene, which may arise from a read error. The genes are TRBV5-1 and TRBJ2-7; 8 bases are a match to TRBD1. The CDR3 is made up of 12 amino acids. Germline loops: CDR1 SGHRS, CDR2 YFSETQ. This CDR3 is CASAPDRGPDCW. Written as DNA, the CDR3 is TGCGCCAGCGCACCCGACAGGGGCCCCGATTGCTGG. Based on the CDR3 plus reference TRBV5-1 and TRBJ2-7, the full variable domain is KAGVTQTPRYLIKTRGQQVTLSCSPISGHRSVSWYQQTPGQGLQFLFEYFSETQRNKGNFPGRFSGRQFSNSRSEMNVSTLELGDSALYLCASAPDRGPDCWGPGTRLTVT.

This chain connects TRBV6-5 to TRBJ1-2, with a tentative D call TRBD1 (6 bases). V was trimmed by 0 bases and J by 5 bases, leaving 10 bases between them. CDR3 length: 14 residues. Germline values: CDR1 MNHEY, CDR2 SVGAGI. This CDR3 is CASSYSITGYGYTF. DNA for the CDR3: TGTGCCAGCAGTTACTCGATAACAGGGTATGGCTACACCTTC.

The genes are TRBV7-2 and TRBJ2-1, with 8 nucleotides matching TRBD2. Germline CDR1 and CDR2: SGHTA and FQGNSA. The length of the CDR3 is 17 residues. V lost 3 bases, J lost 7 bases, and 14 bases stayed unmatched. The CDR3 nucleotides read TGTGCCAGCAGCTTCCGTACAGCGGGAGATAGAAGGAATGAGCAGTTCTTC. It encodes CASSFRTAGDRRNEQFF.

This chain joins TRBV7-3 and TRBJ2-5; 7 nucleotides align to TRBD1. Per the germline V gene, CDR1 is SGHTA and CDR2 is FQGTGA. CDR3 size: 16 residues. J lost 5 bases, V lost 0 bases, and 9 bases had no gene match. CDR3 residues: CASSLTTGTRGETQYF. CDR3 DNA: TGTGCCAGCAGCTTAACTACCGGGACCAGGGGGGAGACCCAGTACTTC.

V and J are TRBV7-8 and TRBJ2-7; TRBD1 might be the D (6 bases). The V end lost 0 bases, the J end lost 2 bases, and 11 bases lay between the germline ends. This CDR3 is built from 15 residues. Germline values: CDR1 SGHVS, CDR2 FQNEAQ. CDR3 region: CASSLAMGAPYEQYF. CDR3 sequence (DNA): TGTGCCAGCAGCTTAGCGATGGGGGCCCCCTACGAGCAGTACTTC. The full variable domain, with the rest looked up from reference TRBV7-8 and TRBJ2-7, is GAGVSQSPRYKVAKRGQDVALRCDPISGHVSLFWYQQALGQGPEFLTYFQNEAQLDKSGLPSDRFFAERPEGSVSTLKIQRTQQEDSAVYLCASSLAMGAPYEQYFGPGTRLTVT.